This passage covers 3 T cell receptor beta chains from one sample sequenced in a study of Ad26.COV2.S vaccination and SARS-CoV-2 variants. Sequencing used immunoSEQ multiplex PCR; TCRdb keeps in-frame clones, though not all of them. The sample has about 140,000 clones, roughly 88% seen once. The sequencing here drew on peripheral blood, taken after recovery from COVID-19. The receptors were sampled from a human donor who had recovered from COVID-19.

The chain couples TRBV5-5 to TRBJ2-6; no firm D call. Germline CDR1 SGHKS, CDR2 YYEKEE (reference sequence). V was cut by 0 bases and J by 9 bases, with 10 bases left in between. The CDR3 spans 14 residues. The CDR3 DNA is TGTGCCAGCAGCTTGGACCAGGTTCGCAACGTCCTGACTTTC. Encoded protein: CASSLDQVRNVLTF.

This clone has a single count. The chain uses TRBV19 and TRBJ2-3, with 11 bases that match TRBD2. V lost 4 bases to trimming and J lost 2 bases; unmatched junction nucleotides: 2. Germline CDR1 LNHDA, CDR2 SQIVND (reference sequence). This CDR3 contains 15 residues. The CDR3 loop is CASSRTSGPTDTQYF. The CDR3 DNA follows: TGTGCCAGTAGTAGGACTAGCGGGCCCACAGATACGCAGTATTTT.

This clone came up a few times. CDR3 in amino acids: CASREKGTAFF. CDR3 in DNA: TGTGCCAGCAGGGAGAAGGGTACAGCTTTCTTT. The chain links TRBV6-5 to TRBJ1-1; the D is unclear. CDR3 length: 11 amino acids. CDR1 and CDR2 from the germline V gene are MNHEY and SVGAGI. The V end lost 6 bases, the J end lost 10 bases, and 12 bases lay between the germline ends.